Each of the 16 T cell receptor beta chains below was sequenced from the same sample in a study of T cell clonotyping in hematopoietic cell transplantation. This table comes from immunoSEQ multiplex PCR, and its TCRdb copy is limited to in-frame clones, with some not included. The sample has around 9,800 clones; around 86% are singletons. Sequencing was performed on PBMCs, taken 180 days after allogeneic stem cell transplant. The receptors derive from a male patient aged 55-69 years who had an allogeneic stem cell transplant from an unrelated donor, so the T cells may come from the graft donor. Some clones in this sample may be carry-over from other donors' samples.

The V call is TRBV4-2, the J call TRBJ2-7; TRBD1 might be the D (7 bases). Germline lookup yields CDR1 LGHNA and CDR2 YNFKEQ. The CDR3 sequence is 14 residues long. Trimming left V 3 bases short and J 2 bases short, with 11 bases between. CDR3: CASSQEGQTYEQYF. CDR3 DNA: TGTGCCAGCAGCCAGGAGGGACAGACCTACGAGCAGTACTTC.

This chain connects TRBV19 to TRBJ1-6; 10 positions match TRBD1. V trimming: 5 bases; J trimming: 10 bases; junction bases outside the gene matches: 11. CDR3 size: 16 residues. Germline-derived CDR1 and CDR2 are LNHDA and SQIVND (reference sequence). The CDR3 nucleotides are TGTGCCAGTAGTCCGCCGACAGGGGGCACAGGATCACCCCTCCACTTT. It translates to CASSPPTGGTGSPLHF. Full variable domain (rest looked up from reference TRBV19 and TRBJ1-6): DGGITQSPKYLFRKEGQNVTLSCEQNLNHDAMYWYRQDPGQGLRLIYYSQIVNDFQKGDIAEGYSVSREKKESFPLTVTSAQKNPTAFYLCASSPPTGGTGSPLHFGNGTRLTVT.

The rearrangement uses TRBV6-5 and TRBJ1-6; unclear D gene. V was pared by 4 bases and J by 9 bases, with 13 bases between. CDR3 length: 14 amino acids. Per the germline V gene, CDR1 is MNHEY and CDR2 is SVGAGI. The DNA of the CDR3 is TGTGCCAGCAGTTCCGGAAAGGTCGTTTCACCCCTCCACTTT. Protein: CASSSGKVVSPLHF.

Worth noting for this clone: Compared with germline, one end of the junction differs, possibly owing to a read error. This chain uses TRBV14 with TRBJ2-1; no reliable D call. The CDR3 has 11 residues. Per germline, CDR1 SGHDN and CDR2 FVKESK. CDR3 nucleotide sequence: TGTGCCAGCGCCTCCCACAATGAGCAGTTCTTC. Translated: CASASHNEQFF.

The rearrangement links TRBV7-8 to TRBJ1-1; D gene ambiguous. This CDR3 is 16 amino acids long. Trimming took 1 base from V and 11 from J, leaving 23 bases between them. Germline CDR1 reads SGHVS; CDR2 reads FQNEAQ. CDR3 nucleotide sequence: TGTGCCAGCAGCTTAGACCGTGTTAGTACGAGGAATCGGGCTTTCTTT. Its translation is CASSLDRVSTRNRAFF.

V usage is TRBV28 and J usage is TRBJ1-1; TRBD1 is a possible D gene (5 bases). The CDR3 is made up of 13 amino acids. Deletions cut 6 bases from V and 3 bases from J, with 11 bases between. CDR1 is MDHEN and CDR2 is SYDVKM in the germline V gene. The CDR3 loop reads CASSPGGYTEAFF. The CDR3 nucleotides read TGTGCCAGCAGCCCCGGGGGATACACTGAAGCTTTCTTT.

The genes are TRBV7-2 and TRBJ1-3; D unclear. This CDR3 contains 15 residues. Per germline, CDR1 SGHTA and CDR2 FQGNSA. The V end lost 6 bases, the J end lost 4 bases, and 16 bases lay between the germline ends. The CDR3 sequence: CASSSGRYRGNTIYF. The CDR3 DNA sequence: TGTGCCAGCAGTAGCGGACGTTATAGAGGAAACACCATATATTTT. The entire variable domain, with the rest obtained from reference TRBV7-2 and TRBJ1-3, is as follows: GAGVSQSPSNKVTEKGKDVELRCDPISGHTALYWYRQSLGQGLEFLIYFQGNSAPDKSGLPSDRFSAERTGGSVSTLTIQRTQQEDSAVYLCASSSGRYRGNTIYFGEGSWLTVV.

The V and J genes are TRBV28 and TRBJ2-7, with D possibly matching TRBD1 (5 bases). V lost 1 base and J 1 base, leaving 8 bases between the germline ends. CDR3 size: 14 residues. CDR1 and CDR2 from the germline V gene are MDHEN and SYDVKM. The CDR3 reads CASSLLTVSYEQYF. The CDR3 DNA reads TGTGCCAGCAGTTTATTGACAGTGTCCTACGAGCAGTACTTC.

This CDR3 is CAWSRESEAFF. The CDR3 DNA sequence: TGTGCCTGGAGTCGGGAATCTGAAGCTTTCTTT. The chain employs TRBV30 and TRBJ1-1; unclear D gene. Between the trimmed V and J ends, which lost 2 bases and 6 bases, there was a span of 7 bases. Germline lookup yields CDR1 GTSNPN and CDR2 SVGIG (reference sequence). The CDR3 is 11 residues long.

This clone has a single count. The CDR3 nucleotides read TGTGCCAGCAGCTTAGTTAGGCAGGGTGAAGCTTTCTTT. This sequence encodes CASSLVRQGEAFF. The rearrangement uses TRBV7-3 and TRBJ1-1; weak D call: TRBD1 (5 bases). V shed 2 bases and J shed 7 bases, with 11 bases lying between them. CDR1 and CDR2 (germline): SGHTA, FQGTGA. The CDR3 consists of 13 residues. The full variable domain, rest sourced from reference TRBV7-3 and TRBJ1-1, is GAGVSQTPSNKVTEKGKYVELRCDPISGHTALYWYRQSLGQGPEFLIYFQGTGAADDSGLPNDRFFAVRPEGSVSTLKIQRTERGDSAVYLCASSLVRQGEAFFGQGTRLTVV.

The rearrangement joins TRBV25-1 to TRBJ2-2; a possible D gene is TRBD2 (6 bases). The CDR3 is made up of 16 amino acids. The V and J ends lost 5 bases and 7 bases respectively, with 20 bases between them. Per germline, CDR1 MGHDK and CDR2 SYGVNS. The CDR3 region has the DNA TGTGCCAGCAGTCCCCGGCTCGGGGGAGGATACGGGGAGCTGTTTTTT. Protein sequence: CASSPRLGGGYGELFF.

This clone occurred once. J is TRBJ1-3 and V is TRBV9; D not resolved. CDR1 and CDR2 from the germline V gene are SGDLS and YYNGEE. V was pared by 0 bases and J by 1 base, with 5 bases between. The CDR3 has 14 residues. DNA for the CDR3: TGTGCCAGCAGCGTAGAATATTCTGGAAACACCATATATTTT. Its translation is CASSVEYSGNTIYF.

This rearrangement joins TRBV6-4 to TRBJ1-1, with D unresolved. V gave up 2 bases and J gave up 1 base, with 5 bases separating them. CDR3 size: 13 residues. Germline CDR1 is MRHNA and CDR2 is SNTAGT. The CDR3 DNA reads TGTGCCAGCAGTGACACGGGGAACACTGAAGCTTTCTTT. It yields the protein CASSDTGNTEAFF.

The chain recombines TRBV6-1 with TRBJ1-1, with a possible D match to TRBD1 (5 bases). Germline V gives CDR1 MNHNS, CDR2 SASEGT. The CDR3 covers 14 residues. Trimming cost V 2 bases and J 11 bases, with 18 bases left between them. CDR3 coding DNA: TGTGCCAGCAGTGAACCTCCGGGACGGGTCTATGCTTTCTTT. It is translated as CASSEPPGRVYAFF.

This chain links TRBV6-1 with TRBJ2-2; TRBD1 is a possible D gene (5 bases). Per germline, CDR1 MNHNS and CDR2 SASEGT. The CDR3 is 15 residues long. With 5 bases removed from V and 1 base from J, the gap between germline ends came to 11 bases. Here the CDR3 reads CASSKDIGNTGELFF. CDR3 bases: TGTGCCAGCAGTAAGGACATTGGGAACACCGGGGAGCTGTTTTTT.

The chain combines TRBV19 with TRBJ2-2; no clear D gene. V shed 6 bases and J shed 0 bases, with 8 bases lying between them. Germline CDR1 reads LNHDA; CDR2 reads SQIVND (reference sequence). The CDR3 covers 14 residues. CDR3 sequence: CASRTATNTGELFF. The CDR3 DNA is TGTGCCAGTAGGACTGCCACGAACACCGGGGAGCTGTTTTTT.